Sequencing of this T cell receptor beta chain was carried out in a study of regulatory T cells in long-lasting Graves disease. Time point defined: newly diagnosed GD, antithyroid drugs for less than 3 months. There was RNA extracted from PBMCs, and the TCR library was made from it. The J segment lost 1 base and the V segment lost 6 bases, leaving 3 bases of the junction unmatched. CDR1 is MDHEN, CDR2 SYDVKM, per germline. The CDR3 is made up of 14 amino acids. General study points: A limited number of samples was an acknowledged limitation. Under persistent disease, TRBV28, TRBJ1-2 and TRBJ2-5 were used preferentially. Between persistent patients, 2,500 to 3,500 public clonotypes were shared, exceeding the roughly 1,000 shared between new patients.

Arm-PCR of CDR3 regions and iRepertoire HTBI primers were used to build TCR beta libraries. TCRdb processed the multiplex PCR reads anew with MiXCR; each CDR3 protein has one entry. Of 510,000 or so distinct CDR3 sequences in the sample, around 13% were seen once. Of note for this clonotype: The target antigen is unknown.

Separately, the same data were catalogued under a study of T cells in Graves' hyperthyroidism and ophthalmopathy. That source reports: HTBI primers were the set used in a first-round RT-PCR of the TCR CDR3.

The input for sequencing was peripheral blood mononuclear cells (PBMCs), taken at new diagnosis, from a patient treated with antithyroid drugs. V and J are TRBV28 and TRBJ2-3, with 8 bases identical to TRBD1. The receptor was derived from a woman aged 25-40 years with Graves disease. The CDR3 loop is CASRLTGGTDTQYF. The CDR3 bases are TGTGCCAGCAGGCTGACAGGGGGCACAGATACGCAGTATTTT.